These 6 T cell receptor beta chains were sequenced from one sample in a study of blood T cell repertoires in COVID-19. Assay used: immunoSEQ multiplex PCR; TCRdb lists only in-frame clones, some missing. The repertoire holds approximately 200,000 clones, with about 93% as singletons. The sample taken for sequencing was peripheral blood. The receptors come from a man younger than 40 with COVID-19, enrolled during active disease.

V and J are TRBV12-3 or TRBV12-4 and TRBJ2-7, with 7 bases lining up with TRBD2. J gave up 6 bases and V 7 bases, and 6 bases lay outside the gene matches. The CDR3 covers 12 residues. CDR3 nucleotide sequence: TGTGCCAGCACGAGGGACTACGGCGAGCAGTACTTC. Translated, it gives CASTRDYGEQYF.

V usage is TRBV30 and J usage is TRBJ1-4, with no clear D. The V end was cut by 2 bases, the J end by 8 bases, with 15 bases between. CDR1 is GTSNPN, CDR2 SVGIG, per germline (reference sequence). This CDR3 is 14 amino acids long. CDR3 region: CAWSPRGRGEKLFF. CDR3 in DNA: TGTGCCTGGAGTCCGCGGGGAAGAGGGGAAAAACTGTTTTTT.

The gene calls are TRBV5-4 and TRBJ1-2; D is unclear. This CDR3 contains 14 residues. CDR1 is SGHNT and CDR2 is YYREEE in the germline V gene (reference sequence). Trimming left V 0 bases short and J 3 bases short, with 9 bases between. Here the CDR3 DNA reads TGTGCCAGCAGCTTGGCTTCGGCGGACTATGGCTACACCTTC. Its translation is CASSLASADYGYTF.

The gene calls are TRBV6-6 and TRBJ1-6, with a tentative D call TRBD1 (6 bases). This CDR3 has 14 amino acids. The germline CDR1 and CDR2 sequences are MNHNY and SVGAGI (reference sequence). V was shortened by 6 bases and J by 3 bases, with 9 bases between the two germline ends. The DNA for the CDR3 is TGTGCCAGCAGGGAAGGGGGCTATAATTCACCCCTCCACTTT. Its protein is CASREGGYNSPLHF.

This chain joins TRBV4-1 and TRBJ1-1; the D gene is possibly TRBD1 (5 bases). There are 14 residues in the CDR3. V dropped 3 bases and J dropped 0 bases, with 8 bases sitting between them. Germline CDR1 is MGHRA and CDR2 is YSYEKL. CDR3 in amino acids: CASSQQTVNTEAFF. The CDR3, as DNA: TGCGCCAGCAGCCAGCAGACAGTGAACACTGAAGCTTTCTTT.

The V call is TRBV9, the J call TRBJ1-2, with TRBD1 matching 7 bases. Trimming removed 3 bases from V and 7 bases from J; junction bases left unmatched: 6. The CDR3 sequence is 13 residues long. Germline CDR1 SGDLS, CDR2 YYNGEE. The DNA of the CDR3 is TGTGCCAGCAGCGCCACAGGGGTGGCTGGCTACACCTTC. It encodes CASSATGVAGYTF.